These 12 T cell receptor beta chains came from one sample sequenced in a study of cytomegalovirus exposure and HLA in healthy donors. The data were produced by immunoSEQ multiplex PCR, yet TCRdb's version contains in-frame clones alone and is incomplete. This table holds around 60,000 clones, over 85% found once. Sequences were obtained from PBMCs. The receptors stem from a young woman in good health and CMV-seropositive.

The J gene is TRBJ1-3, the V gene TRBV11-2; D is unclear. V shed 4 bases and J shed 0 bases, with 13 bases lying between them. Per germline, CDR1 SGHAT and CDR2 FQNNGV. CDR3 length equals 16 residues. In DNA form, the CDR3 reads TGTGCCAGCAGCTACCCCCCGCAGTACTCTGGAAACACCATATATTTT. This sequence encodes CASSYPPQYSGNTIYF.

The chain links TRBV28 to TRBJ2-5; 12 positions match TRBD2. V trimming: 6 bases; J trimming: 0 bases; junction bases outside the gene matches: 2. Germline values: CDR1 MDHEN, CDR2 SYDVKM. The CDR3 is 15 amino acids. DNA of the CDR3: TGTGCCAGCAGACGACTAGCGGGGGACCAAGAGACCCAGTACTTC. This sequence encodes CASRRLAGDQETQYF.

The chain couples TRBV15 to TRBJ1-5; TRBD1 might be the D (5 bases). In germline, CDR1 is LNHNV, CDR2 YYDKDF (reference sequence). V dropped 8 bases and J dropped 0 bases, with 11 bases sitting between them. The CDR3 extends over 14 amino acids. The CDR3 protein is CATADSFSNQPQHF. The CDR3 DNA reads TGTGCCACCGCAGACAGTTTTAGCAATCAGCCCCAGCATTTT.

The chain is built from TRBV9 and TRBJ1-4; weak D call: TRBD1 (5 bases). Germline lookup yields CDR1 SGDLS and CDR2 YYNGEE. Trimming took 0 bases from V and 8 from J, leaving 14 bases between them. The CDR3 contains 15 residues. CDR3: CASSVGEGVVEKLFF. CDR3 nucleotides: TGTGCCAGCAGCGTAGGGGAAGGGGTTGTAGAAAAACTGTTTTTT.

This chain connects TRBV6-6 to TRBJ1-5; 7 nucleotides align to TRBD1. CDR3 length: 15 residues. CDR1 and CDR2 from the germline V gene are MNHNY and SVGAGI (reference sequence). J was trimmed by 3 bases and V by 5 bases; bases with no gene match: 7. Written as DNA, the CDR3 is TGTGCCAGCAGTCCCGGGACAGCACCCAATCAGCCCCAGCATTTT. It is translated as CASSPGTAPNQPQHF.

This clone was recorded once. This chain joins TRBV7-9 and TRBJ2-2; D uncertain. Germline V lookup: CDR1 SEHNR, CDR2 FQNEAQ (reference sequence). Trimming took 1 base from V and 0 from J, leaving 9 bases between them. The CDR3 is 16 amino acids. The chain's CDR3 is CASSLGDAANTGELFF. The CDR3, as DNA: TGTGCCAGCAGCTTAGGTGATGCGGCGAACACCGGGGAGCTGTTTTTT.

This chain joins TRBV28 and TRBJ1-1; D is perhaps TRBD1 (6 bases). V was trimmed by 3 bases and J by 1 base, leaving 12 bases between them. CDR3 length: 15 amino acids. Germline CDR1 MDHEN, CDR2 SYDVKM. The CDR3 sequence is CASSLTQGPNTEAFF. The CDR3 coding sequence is TGTGCCAGCAGTTTGACGCAGGGGCCGAACACTGAAGCTTTCTTT.

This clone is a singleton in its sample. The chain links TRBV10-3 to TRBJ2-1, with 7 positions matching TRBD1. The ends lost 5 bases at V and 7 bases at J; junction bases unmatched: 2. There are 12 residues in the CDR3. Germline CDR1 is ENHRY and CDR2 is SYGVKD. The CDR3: CAISWDSNEQFF. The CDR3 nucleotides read TGTGCCATCAGTTGGGACAGTAATGAGCAGTTCTTC.

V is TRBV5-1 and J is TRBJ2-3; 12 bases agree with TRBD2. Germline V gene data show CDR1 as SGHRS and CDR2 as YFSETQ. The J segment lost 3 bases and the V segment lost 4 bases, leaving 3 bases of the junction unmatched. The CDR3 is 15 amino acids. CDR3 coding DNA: TGCGCCAGCAGCATGCTAGCGGGAGGGACAGATACGCAGTATTTT. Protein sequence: CASSMLAGGTDTQYF.

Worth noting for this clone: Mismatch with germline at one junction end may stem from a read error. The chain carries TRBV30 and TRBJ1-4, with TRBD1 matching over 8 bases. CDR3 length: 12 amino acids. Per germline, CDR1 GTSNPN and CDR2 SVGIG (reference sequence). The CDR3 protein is CAFIPRRDRQVF. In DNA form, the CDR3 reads TGTGCCTTCATCCCAAGGAGGGACAGGCAGGTTTTT.

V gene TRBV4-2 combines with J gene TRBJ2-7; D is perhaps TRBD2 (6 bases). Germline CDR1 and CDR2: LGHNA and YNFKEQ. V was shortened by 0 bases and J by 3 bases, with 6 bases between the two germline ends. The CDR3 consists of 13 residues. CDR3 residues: CASSQDGGYEQYF. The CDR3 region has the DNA TGTGCCAGCAGCCAAGACGGGGGCTACGAGCAGTACTTC.

The CDR3 here is CAWNQYRGLSNEKLFF. CDR3 DNA sequence: TGTGCCTGGAACCAATACAGGGGGCTCTCTAATGAAAAACTGTTTTTT. The chain is built from TRBV30 and TRBJ1-4; TRBD1 agrees at 9 bases. The V and J ends lost 4 bases and 3 bases, in that order; junction bases with no gene match: 9. The germline V gene encodes CDR1 GTSNPN and CDR2 SVGIG (reference sequence). This CDR3 region has 16 residues.